These T cell receptor beta chains were read from a single sample in a study of immune evolution from preneoplasia to lung adenocarcinoma. Using immunoSEQ multiplex PCR, the repertoire was profiled, and TCRdb retains in-frame clones only, with some absent. The sample contains some 7,000 clones, around four fifths of which appear only once. Sequencing was carried out using FFPE adjacent normal lung tissue. These receptors came from a person aged 60-80 years with lung adenocarcinoma. The CDR3 runs from the conserved cysteine through the conserved F or W. Fields, in order: clone size, V gene, D gene, J gene, CDR3 DNA, CDR3 protein. The D gene is left open where the match is weak. Only some rows state a clone size, as once, few, many or a class for expanded clones.

>-|TRBV4-1|TRBD2|TRBJ2-7
TGCGCCAGCAGCCAAGATAGCACTAGCGGGAGTTACGAGCAGTACTTC
CASSQDSTSGSYEQYF
>few|TRBV2|-|TRBJ1-4
TGTGCCAGCAGTGTACAGGGCTCTAATGAAAAACTGTTTTTT
CASSVQGSNEKLFF
>-|TRBV4-2|-|TRBJ2-3
TGTGCCAGCAGCCAAGAGCCCAGCGGGAGCACAGATACGCAGTATTTT
CASSQEPSGSTDTQYF
>-|TRBV5-6|-|TRBJ2-3
TGTGCCAGCAGCTTGGGTGCGGGTGGCACAGATACGCAGTATTTT
CASSLGAGGTDTQYF
>few|TRBV6-6|-|TRBJ2-5
TGTGCCAGCAGCTTACGAGGACAAAGGGGGGAAGAGACCCAGTACTTC
CASSLRGQRGEETQYF
>-|TRBV5-4|-|TRBJ1-1
TGTGCCAGCAGCTCCAAAGGGAAGAACACTGAAGCTTTCTTT
CASSSKGKNTEAFF
>once|TRBV28|-|TRBJ2-1
TGTGCCAGCTTCTCTGCTGGCGAACTCTCCTACAATGAGCAGTTCTTC
CASFSAGELSYNEQFF
>few|TRBV5-1|-|TRBJ2-1
TGCGCCAGCAGCTTGGCCGGGGGACTCCCTCCTCGGGATGAGCAGTTCTTC
CASSLAGGLPPRDEQFF
>-|TRBV10-1|TRBD2|TRBJ2-1
TGCGCCAGCAGTGCCCAACTAGCGGCTGAGCAGTTCTTC
CASSAQLAAEQFF
>few|TRBV28|-|TRBJ2-6
TGTGCCAGCGCCGACAGCGACTCTGGGGCCAACGTCCTGACTTTC
CASADSDSGANVLTF
>-|TRBV5-1|TRBD2|TRBJ2-3
TGCGCCAGCAGCCGAGGGCGACTAGCAGCAGATACGCAGTATTTT
CASSRGRLAADTQYF
>-|TRBV19|TRBD2|TRBJ2-7
TGTGCCAGTAGTAGGGGGACTAGCGGGAGGGCCTCCTACGAGCAGTACTTC
CASSRGTSGRASYEQYF
>-|TRBV11-2|-|TRBJ2-1
TGTGCCAGCAGCCGGTACGGGGATGAGCAGTTCTTC
CASSRYGDEQFF
>few|TRBV11-1|TRBD1|TRBJ2-7
TGTGCCAGCAGCTTAAGTCTGAGGATCCTCGGGACAGGGGTAAACGAGCAGTACTTC
CASSLSLRILGTGVNEQYF
>-|TRBV9|-|TRBJ1-1
TGTGCCAGCAGCGAGGCGAGGGTTAACACTGAAGCTTTCTTT
CASSEARVNTEAFF
>once|TRBV15|-|TRBJ1-3
TGTGCCACCAGCAGCGACAGAAACTCTGGAAACACCATATATTTT
CATSSDRNSGNTIYF
>-|TRBV5-1|TRBD1|TRBJ1-4
TGCGCCAGCAGCTTGGGACAGGGGTACGACGAAAAACTGTTTTTT
CASSLGQGYDEKLFF
>-|TRBV4-1|-|TRBJ1-2
TGCGCCAGCAGCCAAGATGGGACATGGGGCTACACCTTC
CASSQDGTWGYTF
>-|TRBV7-9|-|TRBJ1-2
TGTGCCAGCAGCTTAGTGGTGGGGGGCCGTACTAACTATGGCTACACCTTC
CASSLVVGGRTNYGYTF
>few|TRBV27|-|TRBJ2-1
TGTGCCAGCAGCCTAGGGCAGATGGATTACAATGAGCAGTTCTTC
CASSLGQMDYNEQFF
>-|TRBV27|-|TRBJ1-5
TGTGCCAGCAGTTTCAGGGAGAAAAATCAGCCCCAGCATTTT
CASSFREKNQPQHF
>-|TRBV6-1|TRBD1|TRBJ2-3
TGTGCCAGCAGCCCCGGGACAGGGGGCGTAGATACGCAGTATTTT
CASSPGTGGVDTQYF
>once|TRBV5-1|TRBD1|TRBJ2-3
TGCGCCAGCAGCCCCAAGACAGGGTGGAGTACAGATACGCAGTATTTT
CASSPKTGWSTDTQYF
>-|TRBV10-1|-|TRBJ2-2
TGCGCCAGCAGTGAGTCCGCGGGATTGAACACCGGGGAGCTGTTTTTT
CASSESAGLNTGELFF
>-|TRBV27|TRBD2|TRBJ2-3
TGTGCCAGCAGTTTACTTGCGGGAGGGGCTAGCACAGATACGCAGTATTTT
CASSLLAGGASTDTQYF
>once|TRBV7-6|TRBD2|TRBJ2-1
TGTGCCAGCAGCTTAGCGCTCCCGATCCGGGAGGGCCTGTGGAGTGAGCAGTTCTTC
CASSLALPIREGLWSEQFF
>-|TRBV27|-|TRBJ2-1
TGTGCCAGCAGTTACCACGCGAGGGATGAGCAGTTCTTC
CASSYHARDEQFF
>few|TRBV4-1|-|TRBJ2-2
TGCGCCAGCAGCCCATCAGAACTGCTCACCGGGGAGCTGTTTTTT
CASSPSELLTGELFF
>-|TRBV6-5|-|TRBJ1-5
TGTGCCAGCAGTGTACAGGGCAAGCAGCCCCAGCATTTT
CASSVQGKQPQHF
>-|TRBV5-1|-|TRBJ2-1
TGCGCCAGCAGCTTGGGCCCGGGCCCCCCCGATGAGCAGTTCTTC
CASSLGPGPPDEQFF
>large|TRBV19|-|TRBJ2-1
TGTGCCAGTAGTGGGCTACCCCACAATGAGCAGTTCTTC
CASSGLPHNEQFF
>-|TRBV5-6|-|TRBJ1-1
TGTGCCAGCAGCTTTCTTCCTAACACTGAAGCTTTCTTT
CASSFLPNTEAFF
>-|TRBV4-1|TRBD2|TRBJ2-5
TGCGCCAGCAGCCAAGCGAAGGCTAGCGGGAGGGGGGAAGAGACCCAGTACTTC
CASSQAKASGRGEETQYF
>-|TRBV28|-|TRBJ1-4
TGTGCCAGCAGTTCTACATCGGGGAAACTGTTTTTT
CASSSTSGKLFF
>-|TRBV5-1|TRBD1|TRBJ1-2
TGCGCCAGCAGCTTGGGGCAGGGGGCTGGGCCGAACTATGGCTACACCTTC
CASSLGQGAGPNYGYTF
>-|TRBV30|-|TRBJ1-2
TGTGCCTGGAGTATAAGACAGAGGGGTGGCTACACCTTC
CAWSIRQRGGYTF
>-|TRBV29-1|TRBD1|TRBJ2-2
TGCAGCGTTTACGGGACAGTCGAGGGCGGGGAGCTGTTTTTT
CSVYGTVEGGELFF
>-|TRBV5-4|TRBD1|TRBJ1-2
TGTGCCAGCAGCTTGGTGGACAGGGAAGACTATGGCTACACCTTC
CASSLVDREDYGYTF
>once|TRBV30|-|TRBJ2-7
TGTGCCTGGAGGACAGACGGTAAAAGCTCCTACGAGCAGTACTTC
CAWRTDGKSSYEQYF
>-|TRBV14|-|TRBJ1-1
TGTGCCAGCAGCCAAACCGGGACCTTCGAAGCTTTCTTT
CASSQTGTFEAFF
>-|TRBV5-5|TRBD2|TRBJ2-3
TGTGCCAGCAGCTGGACCGGGACTAGCGGGAGCGGCTATACGCAGTATTTT
CASSWTGTSGSGYTQYF
>-|TRBV19|-|TRBJ2-3
TGTGCCAGTAGCCAACTTAGCACAGATACGCAGTATTTT
CASSQLSTDTQYF
>-|TRBV28|-|TRBJ1-4
TGTGCCAGCGGGTGGGGTTATGAAAAACTGTTTTTT
CASGWGYEKLFF
>-|TRBV4-3|-|TRBJ1-1
TGCGCCAGCAGCCAGGGCAGGGAAACTGAAGCTTTCTTT
CASSQGRETEAFF
>-|TRBV5-1|-|TRBJ2-3
TGCGCCAGCAGCTTGAGGATGTTGACAGCTAGCACAGATACGCAGTATTTT
CASSLRMLTASTDTQYF
>-|TRBV6-4|-|TRBJ2-2
TGTGCCAGCAGTGACTCGCGGGACACCGGGGAGCTGTTTTTT
CASSDSRDTGELFF
>once|TRBV5-6|TRBD2|TRBJ2-7
TGTGCCAGCAGCTTGGGGTACCGGGAGGTAACCTACGAGCAGTACTTC
CASSLGYREVTYEQYF
>once|TRBV6-5|-|TRBJ2-1
TGTGCCAGCAGTATTTCCGACTACAATGAGCAGTTCTTC
CASSISDYNEQFF
>-|TRBV9|-|TRBJ1-1
TGTGCCAGCAGCGTAGCGGGGGGCGGAACTGAAGCTTTCTTT
CASSVAGGGTEAFF
>-|TRBV7-9|-|TRBJ2-3
TGTGCCAGCAGCTTACCCTTTAGCACAGATACGCAGTATTTT
CASSLPFSTDTQYF
>-|TRBV11-2|-|TRBJ2-3
TGTGCCAGCAGCTTACCCGGGGGCCAGAGAGATACGCAGTATTTT
CASSLPGGQRDTQYF
>-|TRBV5-6|-|TRBJ1-5
TGTGCCAGCAGCAACAGCTTGGGTCAGCCCCAGCATTTT
CASSNSLGQPQHF
>-|TRBV6-5|TRBD2|TRBJ2-7
TGTGCCAGCAGTTACTCGACTAGCGGGAGATACGAGCAGTACTTC
CASSYSTSGRYEQYF
>-|TRBV28|-|TRBJ1-5
TGTGCCAGCAGTTTGCAGATGGAGGGTTGGGGCCGCAATCAGCCCCAGCATTTT
CASSLQMEGWGRNQPQHF
>few|TRBV6-5|TRBD1|TRBJ1-1
TGTGCCAGCAGCAGTACGACAGGGGTGTACACTGAAGCTTTCTTT
CASSSTTGVYTEAFF
>-|TRBV15|-|TRBJ2-5
TGTGCCACCAGCAGCAGGACACTAAACCAAGAGACCCAGTACTTC
CATSSRTLNQETQYF
>once|TRBV19|-|TRBJ2-7
TGTGCCAGTAGCCCCGGGGGCTACGAGCAGTACTTC
CASSPGGYEQYF
>-|TRBV5-1|-|TRBJ2-2
TGCGCCAGCAGCATTAACCGTCTCGCGAACACCGGGGAGCTGTTTTTT
CASSINRLANTGELFF
>-|TRBV2|TRBD2|TRBJ2-1
TGTGCCAGCAGTGAAACTAGCGCTGGATACAATGAGCAGTTCTTC
CASSETSAGYNEQFF
>-|TRBV4-2|TRBD2|TRBJ2-3
TGTGCCAGCAGCCAAGATATGGGAGGGAGCGCAGATACGCAGTATTTT
CASSQDMGGSADTQYF